One sample yielded the 29 T cell receptor beta chains listed below, sequenced in a study of OX40 agonist ivuxolimab in advanced cancers. Assay used: immunoSEQ multiplex PCR; TCRdb lists only in-frame clones, some missing. The profile covers around 67,000 clones, with approximately 90% appearing a single time and approximately 1.4% taken by the ten largest. The material was CD4+ or CD8+ T cells sorted from blood, obtained in a trial of the OX40 agonist ivuxolimab. These receptors originate from an adult with an advanced solid tumor such as melanoma, head and neck, liver or kidney cancer.

This clone has just one count. The rearrangement joins TRBV30 to TRBJ1-4; 7 bases fit TRBD1. J was trimmed by 7 bases and V by 0 bases; bases with no gene match: 11. The germline CDR1 and CDR2 sequences are GTSNPN and SVGIG (reference sequence). The CDR3 is made up of 16 amino acids. The CDR3 DNA reads as TGTGCCTGGAGTGTTCCTTTGACAGGGATGGGTGAAAAACTGTTTTTT. This sequence encodes CAWSVPLTGMGEKLFF.

This clone has only a few counts. The chain links TRBV5-4 to TRBJ2-2; 7 bases align to TRBD2. The CDR3 consists of 18 residues. Germline-derived CDR1 and CDR2 are SGHNT and YYREEE (reference sequence). The ends lost 3 bases at V and 6 bases at J; junction bases unmatched: 17. CDR3 sequence (DNA): TGTGCCAGCAGCTCCCAGCTCGCTGGTCGCGGGAGAGCCGGGGAGCTGTTTTTT. The encoded protein is CASSSQLAGRGRAGELFF.

The J gene is TRBJ2-3, the V gene TRBV7-9, with D uncertain. Trimming removed 5 bases from V and 2 bases from J, with 11 bases in between. From germline, CDR1 is SEHNR and CDR2 FQNEAQ (reference sequence). This CDR3 spans 14 amino acids. The CDR3: CASSPGGNTDTQYF. In nucleotides, the CDR3 is TGTGCCAGCAGCCCCGGCGGCAACACAGATACGCAGTATTTT.

This clone showed up just a few times. The sample carries other DNA sequences with the same CDR3. The V and J genes are TRBV7-9 and TRBJ1-5; D call uncertain. V shed 4 bases and J shed 7 bases, with 11 bases lying between them. Germline lookup yields CDR1 SEHNR and CDR2 FQNEAQ (reference sequence). This CDR3 contains 13 residues. The CDR3 region has the DNA TGTGCCAGCAGCTCCGAAGGGAACCAGCCCCAGCATTTT. Residues: CASSSEGNQPQHF.

The chain links TRBV19 to TRBJ2-3; no clear D. V was cut by 6 bases and J by 2 bases, with 12 bases left in between. CDR1 and CDR2 (germline): LNHDA, SQIVND (reference sequence). The CDR3 length is 14 residues. As DNA, the CDR3 is TGTGCCAGTAGAGCAGCTGGGGTCACAGATACGCAGTATTTT. Translated: CASRAAGVTDTQYF.

The chain employs TRBV7-9 and TRBJ2-3; D is ambiguous. There are 12 residues in the CDR3. V lost 5 bases to trimming and J lost 2 bases, with 5 bases between them. From germline, CDR1 is SEHNR and CDR2 FQNEAQ (reference sequence). CDR3: CASSTNTDTQYF. The CDR3 nucleotides are TGTGCCAGCAGCACCAACACAGATACGCAGTATTTT.

This clone was observed a few times. This chain joins TRBV5-6 and TRBJ2-1; perhaps TRBD2 as D (6 bases). The V gene's germline CDR1 is SGHDT and CDR2 YYEEEE. The V end was cut by 4 bases, the J end by 2 bases, with 16 bases between. The CDR3 is made up of 16 amino acids. The CDR3 bases are TGTGCCAGCAGCCTCCATTGGGGGGAAACCTACAATGAGCAGTTCTTC. Translation gives CASSLHWGETYNEQFF. The whole variable domain, filled in from reference TRBV5-6 and TRBJ2-1, reads DAGVTQSPTHLIKTRGQQVTLRCSPKSGHDTVSWYQQALGQGPQFIFQYYEEEERQRGNFPDRFSGHQFPNYSSELNVNALLLGDSALYLCASSLHWGETYNEQFFGPGTRLTVL.

V is TRBV9 and J is TRBJ2-7; TRBD2 matches at 7 bases. Per the germline V gene, CDR1 is SGDLS and CDR2 is YYNGEE. V was clipped by 5 bases and J by 6 bases; unmatched bases: 14. The CDR3 contains 15 residues. The CDR3 spells CASSATGTTGGEQYF. Here the CDR3 DNA reads TGTGCCAGCAGTGCAACCGGGACTACCGGGGGCGAGCAGTACTTC.

The chain couples TRBV15 to TRBJ2-2; possibly TRBD2 for D (5 bases). Trimming shortened V by 0 bases and J by 6 bases, and 8 bases separated the two germline ends. The length of the CDR3 is 14 residues. Per germline, CDR1 LNHNV and CDR2 YYDKDF (reference sequence). CDR3 loop: CATSRDSRAGELFF. Here the CDR3 DNA reads TGTGCCACCAGCAGAGATTCGCGGGCCGGGGAGCTGTTTTTT.

The genes are TRBV5-1 and TRBJ2-2; TRBD1 is a possible D gene (5 bases). V was pared by 3 bases and J by 2 bases, with 8 bases between. The CDR3 is made up of 14 amino acids. CDR1 is SGHRS, CDR2 YFSETQ, per germline. The CDR3 is CASSSDRNTGELFF. DNA for the CDR3: TGCGCCAGCAGCTCCGACAGAAACACCGGGGAGCTGTTTTTT.

The CDR3 nucleotides read TGCGCCAGCAGCTTGGACCAGAGACGGGACGAGCAGTACTTC. Translating it yields CASSLDQRRDEQYF. The chain joins TRBV5-1 to TRBJ2-7, with D hard to call. The CDR3 totals 14 residues. Germline CDR1 SGHRS, CDR2 YFSETQ. The V gene lost 0 bases and the J gene lost 5 bases, with 12 bases spanning the gap.

J is TRBJ1-1 and V is TRBV4-3; no firm D call. Germline loops: CDR1 LGHNA, CDR2 YSLEER. This CDR3 is 13 amino acids long. V was clipped by 1 base and J by 2 bases, with 5 bases between them. As DNA, the CDR3 is TGCGCCAGCAGCCAAGGTATTAACACTGAAGCTTTCTTT. Translation: CASSQGINTEAFF.

J is TRBJ1-4 and V is TRBV7-9; no reliable D call. Germline CDR1 and CDR2: SEHNR and FQNEAQ (reference sequence). The CDR3 totals 14 residues. Trimming removed 4 bases at V and 7 bases at J, with 13 bases between. The CDR3 loop is CASSSSTWGEKLFF. In DNA form, the CDR3 reads TGTGCCAGCAGCTCGTCCACATGGGGTGAAAAACTGTTTTTT. Complete variable domain (other parts from reference TRBV7-9 and TRBJ1-4): DTGVSQNPRHKITKRGQNVTFRCDPISEHNRLYWYRQTLGQGPEFLTYFQNEAQLEKSRLLSDRFSAERPKGSFSTLEIQRTEQGDSAMYLCASSSSTWGEKLFFGSGTQLSVL.

V is TRBV5-4 and J is TRBJ2-7; the match to TRBD1 covers 8 bases. The CDR3 covers 15 residues. V lost 4 bases to trimming and J lost 0 bases; unmatched junction nucleotides: 6. Germline CDR1 is SGHNT and CDR2 is YYREEE (reference sequence). CDR3 sequence reads: CASSPGQDPSYEQYF. DNA of the CDR3: TGTGCCAGCAGCCCGGGACAGGACCCCTCCTACGAGCAGTACTTC.

The J gene is TRBJ1-2, the V gene TRBV1. TRBV1 is tagged as a pseudogene. The CDR3 is 11 residues long. CDR3 region: CTSSHGRGYTF. Here the CDR3 DNA reads TGCACCAGCAGCCATGGGAGAGGCTACACCTTC.

The chain uses TRBV7-9 and TRBJ2-6; TRBD2 might be the D (6 bases). CDR3 length equals 17 residues. Germline-derived CDR1 and CDR2 are SEHNR and FQNEAQ (reference sequence). Trimming took off 4 bases at V and 0 bases at J, with 13 bases between the two ends. The CDR3 protein is CASSSGLLRSGANVLTF. The CDR3 coding sequence is TGTGCCAGCAGCTCAGGACTACTCCGCTCTGGGGCCAACGTCCTGACTTTC.

Written as DNA, the CDR3 is TGTGCCAGCTCACGAAGCCCCCTGACAGTTTACAATGAGCAGTTCTTC. It yields the protein CASSRSPLTVYNEQFF. This chain joins TRBV18 and TRBJ2-1; D may be TRBD1 (5 bases). Germline CDR1 is KGHSH and CDR2 is LQKENI. V was trimmed by 4 bases and J by 4 bases, leaving 17 bases between them. The CDR3 totals 16 residues.

V and J are TRBV11-2 and TRBJ1-5, with a possible D match to TRBD1 (5 bases). From germline, CDR1 is SGHAT and CDR2 FQNNGV. This CDR3 is built from 14 residues. V dropped 5 bases and J dropped 5 bases, with 13 bases sitting between them. The CDR3 DNA sequence: TGTGCCAGCAGCCCCACACAGGATCATCAGCCCCAGCATTTT. Translating it yields CASSPTQDHQPQHF. Variable domain in full (rest from reference TRBV11-2 and TRBJ1-5): EAGVAQSPRYKIIEKRQSVAFWCNPISGHATLYWYQQILGQGPKLLIQFQNNGVVDDSQLPKDRFSAERLKGVDSTLKIQPAKLEDSAVYLCASSPTQDHQPQHFGDGTRLSIL.

This chain connects TRBV30 to TRBJ2-5; tentatively, D is TRBD1 (6 bases). V lost 3 bases and J 4 bases, leaving 12 bases between the germline ends. Germline CDR1 reads GTSNPN; CDR2 reads SVGIG (reference sequence). The CDR3 runs to 13 residues. The chain's CDR3 is CAWSGQLGETQYF. In DNA, the CDR3 is TGTGCCTGGAGCGGACAGTTAGGAGAGACCCAGTACTTC.

The rearrangement uses TRBV23-1 and TRBJ1-5; 9 bases line up with TRBD1. TRBV23-1 is known as an ORF, though its function is uncertain. Unmatched junction bases numbered 27, after V lost 2 bases and J lost 1 base. CDR3 size: 24 residues. The CDR3 is CASSQPPGTGLQGRGGISNQPQHF. The CDR3, as DNA: TGCGCCAGCAGTCAACCTCCCGGGACAGGGCTACAGGGACGAGGAGGAATAAGCAATCAGCCCCAGCATTTT.

This clone came up once. V is TRBV30 and J is TRBJ1-2, with TRBD1 matching over 7 bases. V lost 5 bases and J lost 2; bases outside the gene matches: 5. CDR3 length: 13 amino acids. CDR1 and CDR2 (germline): GTSNPN, SVGIG (reference sequence). The CDR3 DNA reads TGTGCCTGGTTGGACAGGTCGAACTATGGCTACACCTTC. Translation: CAWLDRSNYGYTF.

The chain is built from TRBV30 and TRBJ1-6; a weak D match, TRBD1 (6 bases). From germline, CDR1 is GTSNPN and CDR2 SVGIG (reference sequence). Trimming took 7 bases from V and 0 from J, leaving 10 bases between them. The CDR3 length is 14 residues. The DNA for the CDR3 is TGTGCCTACCGAGGGGGCTCCTATAATTCACCCCTCCACTTT. Its protein product is CAYRGGSYNSPLHF.

V usage is TRBV7-2 and J usage is TRBJ2-7, with D possibly called TRBD1 or TRBD2 (5 bases each). The germline gives CDR1 SGHTA, CDR2 FQGNSA. There are 16 residues in the CDR3. Trimming left V 2 bases short and J 0 bases short, with 14 bases between. The chain's CDR3 is CASSLRLGPSSYEQYF. The CDR3 DNA reads TGTGCCAGCAGCTTACGATTGGGACCCAGCTCCTACGAGCAGTACTTC.

This chain links TRBV6-6 with TRBJ1-1; 9 positions agree with TRBD1. The CDR3 totals 16 residues. V was clipped by 2 bases and J by 4 bases; unmatched bases: 8. Germline CDR1 and CDR2: MNHNY and SVGAGI (reference sequence). The CDR3 spells CASSYPTGGGSTEAFF. The DNA of the CDR3 is TGTGCCAGCAGTTACCCGACAGGGGGAGGAAGCACTGAAGCTTTCTTT.

The chain uses TRBV19 and TRBJ1-2, with 9 bases identical to TRBD1. CDR3 length: 15 residues. The germline gives CDR1 LNHDA, CDR2 SQIVND (reference sequence). With 5 bases clipped from V and 5 bases from J, the junction kept 9 bases outside the gene matches. CDR3 loop: CASSAPGQGLYGYTF. The CDR3 region has the DNA TGTGCCAGTAGTGCGCCGGGACAGGGCCTTTATGGCTACACCTTC.

The V gene is TRBV19, the J gene TRBJ1-2; no reliable D call. CDR1 and CDR2 from the germline V gene are LNHDA and SQIVND (reference sequence). Trimming shortened V by 3 bases and J by 8 bases, and 10 bases separated the two germline ends. This CDR3 comprises 12 residues. The CDR3 reads CASSIAIGGYTF. CDR3 DNA: TGTGCCAGTAGTATTGCGATTGGCGGCTACACCTTC.

The chain is built from TRBV7-9 and TRBJ1-5, with D possibly TRBD1 on 5 matching bases. Per the germline V gene, CDR1 is SEHNR and CDR2 is FQNEAQ (reference sequence). CDR3 length: 15 amino acids. V lost 6 bases, J lost 0 bases, and 12 bases lay in between. For the CDR3, the DNA is TGTGCCAGCAGTCCCGGGACTCATAGCAATCAGCCCCAGCATTTT. Translating gives CASSPGTHSNQPQHF.

The J gene is TRBJ2-3, the V gene TRBV28, with 8 positions matching TRBD2. Looked up from germline, CDR1 is MDHEN and CDR2 is SYDVKM. Germline trimming cut 6 bases from V and 6 bases from J; bases unmatched to any gene: 11. This CDR3 is 15 amino acids long. CDR3 bases: TGTGCCAGCAGGCCCGGGGGACTAGTGTTGGATACGCAGTATTTT. Protein product: CASRPGGLVLDTQYF.

V gene TRBV11-1 combines with J gene TRBJ2-5; no clear D gene. The CDR3 contains 15 residues. Germline values: CDR1 SGHAT, CDR2 FQDESV (reference sequence). V was shortened by 7 bases and J by 1 base, with 16 bases between the two germline ends. The CDR3, as DNA: TGTGCCAGCAACCTGGGAAGAAATCTCCAAGAGACCCAGTACTTC. This sequence encodes CASNLGRNLQETQYF.